The text below deals with one T cell receptor (beta chain). No antigen is known for it. A much larger clone differs by one base, so this may be a read error. This sample is part of a study of blood T cells in healthy people across ages. V was pared by 3 bases and J by 12 bases, with 16 bases between. Germline-derived CDR1 and CDR2 are SGHRS and YFSETQ. The CDR3 runs to 13 residues. Each donor gave around 9.6 milliliters of peripheral blood. Study conclusions and caveats: A roughly linear fall in TCR beta diversity per million T cells was seen with increasing age.

For the second PCR, which ran for roughly 7 to 11 cycles, a sample-barcoded 5' primer and a J-beta primer mix were used. TCRdb redid the calling of the 5' RACE reads with MiXCR, one entry per CDR3 protein. The sample lists roughly 1,800,000 distinct CDR3 sequences; 49% were seen once. The material sequenced was blood. The clonotype originates from a woman aged 40 to 55 in good health. The chain is built from TRBV5-1 and TRBJ2-1; D possibly matches TRBD1 or TRBD2 (5 bases each). The CDR3 bases are TGCGCCAGCAGCTGGGACGACAGCAGGACGCAGTTCTTC. Protein product: CASSWDDSRTQFF.